The next 5 T cell receptor beta chains were all read from a single sample in a study of blood T cells in healthy people across ages. The authors ran a second PCR of roughly 6 to 11 cycles using a sample-barcoded 5' primer and a J-beta primer mix. Each CDR3 protein gets one entry after TCRdb re-called the 5' RACE reads with MiXCR. Altogether over 600,000 distinct CDR3 sequences are present, 20% to 25% being singletons, with the ten largest covering more than 3%. The sample comprised blood. These receptors were collected from a man aged 70-80 years in good health.

This clonotype was detected ten times or more. The rearrangement uses TRBV7-2 and TRBJ2-5, with a tentative D call TRBD2 (7 bases). Germline values: CDR1 SGHTA, CDR2 FQGNSA. V was trimmed by 1 base and J by 11 bases, leaving 20 bases between them. The CDR3 covers 15 residues. The CDR3 spells CASSLGIGGGQLQYF. CDR3 coding DNA: TGTGCCAGCAGCTTAGGGATAGGGGGAGGGCAATTACAGTACTTC.

The chain carries TRBV6-6 and TRBJ2-5; tentatively, D is TRBD1 (6 bases). The germline V gene encodes CDR1 MNHNY and CDR2 SVGAGI (reference sequence). Between the trimmed V and J ends, which lost 5 bases and 3 bases, there was a span of 10 bases. CDR3 length: 13 amino acids. The CDR3 DNA reads as TGTGCCAGCAGTCAGGACAGTAAAGAGACCCAGTACTTC. Amino acid sequence: CASSQDSKETQYF.

This chain links TRBV5-4 with TRBJ2-3, with D tentatively TRBD1 or TRBD2 (7 bases each). Germline V gene lookup returns CDR1 SGHNT and CDR2 YYREEE (reference sequence). V lost 0 bases, J lost 9 bases, and 20 bases lay in between. The CDR3 has 16 residues. The CDR3 is CASSLGSGQRGETQYF. In nucleotides, the CDR3 is TGTGCCAGCAGCTTGGGATCGGGACAGCGGGGAGAGACGCAGTATTTT.

V is TRBV5-4 and J is TRBJ2-1, with D unresolved. The CDR3 runs 12 residues. Germline V gene lookup returns CDR1 SGHNT and CDR2 YYREEE (reference sequence). Trimming took off 0 bases at V and 6 bases at J, with 4 bases between the two ends. Written as DNA, the CDR3 is TGTGCCAGCAGCTTGGAGTTCAATGAGCAGTTCTTC. It specifies CASSLEFNEQFF.

In this sample, this clonotype turned up a few times. A much larger clone sits a single nucleotide away, making a read error possible. The chain combines TRBV7-9 with TRBJ2-3; TRBD1 matches at 9 bases. CDR1 is SEHNR and CDR2 is FQNEAQ in the germline V gene (reference sequence). This CDR3 contains 15 residues. The CDR3 DNA follows: TGTGCCAGCAGCCGGGACAGGGAGCCCACAGATACGCAGTGTTTT. Protein product: CASSRDREPTDTQCF.